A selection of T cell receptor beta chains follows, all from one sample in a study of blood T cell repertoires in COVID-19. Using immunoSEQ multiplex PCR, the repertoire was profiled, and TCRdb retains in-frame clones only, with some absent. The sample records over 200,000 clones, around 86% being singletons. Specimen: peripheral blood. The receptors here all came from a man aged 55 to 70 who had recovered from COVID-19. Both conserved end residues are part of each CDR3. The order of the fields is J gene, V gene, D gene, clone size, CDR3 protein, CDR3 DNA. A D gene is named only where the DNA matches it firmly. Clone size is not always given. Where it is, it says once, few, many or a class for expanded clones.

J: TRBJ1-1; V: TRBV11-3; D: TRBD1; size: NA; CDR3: CASSLGAGTGGSEAFF; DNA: TGTGCCAGCAGCTTAGGGGCCGGGACAGGGGGCTCTGAAGCTTTCTTT
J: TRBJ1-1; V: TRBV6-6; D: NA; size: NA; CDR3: CASSYILEGVEAFF; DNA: TGTGCCAGCAGTTACATCCTTGAAGGAGTGGAGGCTTTCTTT
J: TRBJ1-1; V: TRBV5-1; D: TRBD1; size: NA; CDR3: CASSLTGASYTEAFF; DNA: TGCGCCAGCAGCTTGACAGGGGCCTCGTACACTGAAGCTTTCTTT
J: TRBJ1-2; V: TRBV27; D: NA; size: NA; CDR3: CASSWAGAYGYTF; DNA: TGTGCCAGCAGCTGGGCGGGGGCTTATGGCTACACCTTC
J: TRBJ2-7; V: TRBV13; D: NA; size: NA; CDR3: CASSSRGLSSYEQYF; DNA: TGTGCCAGCAGCTCACGGGGACTCAGCTCCTACGAGCAGTACTTC
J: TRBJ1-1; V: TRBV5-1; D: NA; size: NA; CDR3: CASSLAGGLTEAFF; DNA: TGCGCCAGCAGCTTGGCCGGGGGGCTGACTGAAGCTTTCTTT
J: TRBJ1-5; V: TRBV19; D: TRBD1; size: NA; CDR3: CASSPEDRSNQPQHF; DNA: TGTGCCAGTAGTCCCGAGGACAGGAGCAATCAGCCCCAGCATTTT
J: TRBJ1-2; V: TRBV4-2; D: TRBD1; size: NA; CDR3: CASSQDGTGTTYGYTF; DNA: TGTGCCAGCAGCCAAGACGGGACAGGGACTACCTATGGCTACACCTTC
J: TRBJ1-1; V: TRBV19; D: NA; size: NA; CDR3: CASRTGTSNTEAFF; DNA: TGTGCCAGTAGAACCGGGACATCGAACACTGAAGCTTTCTTT
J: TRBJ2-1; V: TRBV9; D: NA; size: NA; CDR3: CASSVAGGSYNEQFF; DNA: TGTGCCAGCAGCGTAGCCGGGGGCTCCTACAATGAGCAGTTCTTC
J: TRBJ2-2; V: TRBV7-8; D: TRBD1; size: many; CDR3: CASSFLFGQGAVTGELFF; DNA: TGTGCCAGCAGCTTTCTCTTTGGACAGGGGGCGGTAACCGGGGAGCTGTTTTTT
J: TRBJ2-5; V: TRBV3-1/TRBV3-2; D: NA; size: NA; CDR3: CASSQDPGLTKETQYF; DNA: TGTGCCAGCAGCCAAGATCCAGGACTAACGAAAGAGACCCAGTACTTC
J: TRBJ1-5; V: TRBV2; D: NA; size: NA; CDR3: CASNRGNQPQHF; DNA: TGTGCCAGCAACCGAGGTAATCAGCCCCAGCATTTT
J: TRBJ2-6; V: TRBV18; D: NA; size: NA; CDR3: CASSFAGVNSGANVLTF; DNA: TGTGCCAGCTCATTCGCGGGCGTTAACTCTGGGGCCAACGTCCTGACTTTC
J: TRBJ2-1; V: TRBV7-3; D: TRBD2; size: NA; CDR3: CASSLTPTSGTSSYNEQFF; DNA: TGTGCCAGCAGCTTAACGCCCACTAGCGGGACAAGCTCCTACAATGAGCAGTTCTTC
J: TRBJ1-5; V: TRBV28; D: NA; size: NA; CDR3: CASSRTFPSNQPQHF; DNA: TGTGCCAGCAGTCGGACATTCCCTAGCAATCAGCCCCAGCATTTT
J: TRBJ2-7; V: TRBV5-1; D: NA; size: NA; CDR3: CASSAQLHEQYF; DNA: TGCGCCAGCAGCGCGCAACTCCACGAGCAGTACTTC
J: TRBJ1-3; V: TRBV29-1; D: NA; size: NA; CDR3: CSVTTPENTIYF; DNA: TGCAGCGTAACCACTCCTGAAAACACCATATATTTT
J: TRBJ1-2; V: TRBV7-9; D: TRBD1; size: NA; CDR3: CASSSGGRSGYTF; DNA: TGTGCCAGCAGCTCAGGGGGTCGTAGTGGCTACACCTTC
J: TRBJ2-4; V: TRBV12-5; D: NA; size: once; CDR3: CASGLVLDRGFTYIQYF; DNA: TGTGCTAGTGGTTTGGTACTGGATCGGGGGTTCACTTACATTCAGTACTTC
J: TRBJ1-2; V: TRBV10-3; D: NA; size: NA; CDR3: CAISDDSDYGYTF; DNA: TGTGCCATCAGTGATGACAGCGACTATGGCTACACCTTC
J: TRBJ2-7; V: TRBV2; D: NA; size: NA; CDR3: CASSEPPTGLPSYEQYF; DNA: TGTGCCAGCAGTGAACCCCCGACGGGACTGCCTTCCTACGAGCAGTACTTC
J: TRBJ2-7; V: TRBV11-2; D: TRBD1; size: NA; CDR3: CASSRGTDRYEQYF; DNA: TGTGCCAGCAGCAGAGGGACAGACCGTTACGAGCAGTACTTC
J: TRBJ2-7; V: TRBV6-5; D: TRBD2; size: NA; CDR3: CASRYGTSGRSYEQYF; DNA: TGTGCCAGCAGGTACGGGACTAGCGGGAGAAGCTACGAGCAGTACTTC
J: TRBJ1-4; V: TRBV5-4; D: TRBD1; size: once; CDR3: CASSERDRGQEKLFF; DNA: TGTGCCAGCAGCGAGAGGGACAGGGGGCAGGAAAAACTGTTTTTT
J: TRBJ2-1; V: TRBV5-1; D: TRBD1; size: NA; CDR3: CASSLGQGFNEQFF; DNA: TGCGCCAGCAGCCTCGGACAGGGGTTCAATGAGCAGTTCTTC